This T cell receptor (beta chain) comes out of a study of glioma-infiltrating T cells after dendritic cell vaccination. Libraries were prepared by immunoSEQ multiplex PCR; TCRdb keeps only in-frame clonotypes and omits some of them. This table has more than 85,000 clones, 70% to 90% appearing once. Trimming at V came to 4 bases and at J to 4 bases, leaving 5 bases not matched to a gene. The CDR3 is made up of 14 amino acids. Germline values: CDR1 SGHRS, CDR2 YFSETQ. The material sequenced was blood, taken before dendritic cell vaccination. This chain joins TRBV5-1 and TRBJ1-1; TRBD1 matches at 9 bases. The sequence was obtained from a human donor with glioblastoma. CDR3 nucleotides: TGCGCCAGCAGCACAGAGGGACAGGGCACTGAAGCTTTCTTT. Amino acid sequence: CASSTEGQGTEAFF.